Listed below are T cell receptor beta chains from one sample, sequenced in a study of blood T cell repertoires in COVID-19. Profiling relied on immunoSEQ multiplex PCR, and the TCRdb table lists in-frame clones only, not all of them. The repertoire includes under 150,000 clones, around four fifths of them detected once, and about 3% sits in the top ten. Sequenced material: peripheral blood. These receptors were obtained from a woman aged 40 to 49 with active or convalescent COVID-19. Each CDR3 is given with its conserved first and last residue. A D gene is named only where the DNA matches it firmly. Clone sizes are given selectively: once, few, many, or a class where the clone is expanded.

D	J	size	V	CDR3	DNA
-	TRBJ1-2	-	TRBV28	CASSRTVNYGYTF	TGTGCCAGCAGCAGGACAGTGAACTATGGCTACACCTTC
TRBD1	TRBJ2-7	once	TRBV7-2	CASRTSGTGGYEQYF	TGTGCCAGCAGGACTTCCGGGACAGGGGGATACGAGCAGTACTTC
-	TRBJ1-3	-	TRBV5-6	CASSLAGAGNTIYF	TGTGCCAGCAGCTTGGCAGGGGCTGGAAACACCATATATTTT
-	TRBJ2-3	-	TRBV6-5	CASSYVGHTDTQYF	TGTGCCAGCAGTTACGTGGGGCACACAGATACGCAGTATTTT
TRBD1	TRBJ1-3	-	TRBV5-1	CASSPTGSGNTIYF	TGCGCCAGCAGCCCGACAGGGAGCGGGAACACCATATATTTT
TRBD1	TRBJ1-1	-	TRBV28	CASSSQTGLGTEAFF	TGTGCCAGCAGTTCGCAGACAGGGCTAGGCACTGAAGCTTTCTTT
-	TRBJ1-5	-	TRBV19	CASSPRRGSNQPQHF	TGTGCCAGTAGCCCTCGGCGAGGTAGCAATCAGCCCCAGCATTTT
-	TRBJ1-5	-	TRBV7-8	CASSRVGQEHQPQHF	TGTGCCAGCAGCCGAGTGGGACAAGAGCATCAGCCCCAGCATTTT
-	TRBJ1-4	-	TRBV2	CASSFPFIYLYEKLFF	TGTGCCAGCAGCTTCCCTTTCATCTATCTCTATGAAAAACTGTTTTTT
-	TRBJ1-1	-	TRBV12-3/TRBV12-4	CASSPAFTAFF	TGTGCCAGCAGCCCCGCGTTTACAGCTTTCTTT
-	TRBJ1-3	-	TRBV3-1/TRBV3-2	CASSRRSGGSGNTIYF	TGTGCCAGCAGCCGTCGCTCCGGGGGCTCTGGAAACACCATATATTTT
-	TRBJ1-5	-	TRBV10-3	CAIRAQFDNQPQHF	TGTGCCATCAGAGCCCAATTCGACAATCAGCCCCAGCATTTT
TRBD1	TRBJ2-7	-	TRBV19	CASSWGQGSSYEQYF	TGTGCCAGTAGTTGGGGACAGGGTTCTTCGTACGAGCAGTACTTC
TRBD2	TRBJ2-4	few	TRBV15	CATSNPDSGSRTKNIQYF	TGTGCCACCAGCAACCCCGATAGCGGGAGTAGGACCAAAAACATTCAGTACTTC
TRBD1	TRBJ1-1	-	TRBV11-2	CASSLGTGFYTEAFF	TGTGCCAGCAGCTTAGGGACAGGGTTCTACACTGAAGCTTTCTTT
-	TRBJ2-3	-	TRBV7-8	CAGGALGTDTQYF	TGTGCCGGGGGGGCCCTGGGCACAGATACGCAGTATTTT
TRBD1	TRBJ1-1	-	TRBV19	CASSTTRDRGMTEAFF	TGTGCCAGTAGCACCACCCGGGACAGGGGGATGACTGAAGCTTTCTTT
-	TRBJ1-1	-	TRBV28	CASSATITGEAFF	TGTGCCAGCAGCGCAACAATTACCGGGGAAGCTTTCTTT
-	TRBJ2-7	-	TRBV13	CASSFGSYEQYF	TGTGCCAGCAGCTTCGGGTCCTACGAGCAGTACTTC
-	TRBJ2-5	-	TRBV19	CASSAPGAAKETQYF	TGTGCCAGTAGTGCCCCAGGGGCCGCCAAGGAGACCCAGTACTTC
TRBD1	TRBJ2-7	-	TRBV28	CASSTGQGRQYF	TGTGCCAGCAGCACTGGACAGGGCCGGCAGTACTTC
-	TRBJ1-4	-	TRBV19	CASSTGAGGGVTNEKLFF	TGTGCCAGTAGTACGGGGGCAGGCGGGGGAGTCACTAATGAAAAACTGTTTTTT
-	TRBJ2-6	-	TRBV5-5	CASSTVRGSGANVLTF	TGTGCCAGCAGCACCGTGAGGGGGTCTGGGGCCAACGTCCTGACTTTC
-	TRBJ1-2	-	TRBV21-1	CASRLNRGRPYGYTF	TGTGCCAGCAGGTTAAACAGGGGACGTCCCTATGGCTACACCTTC
-	TRBJ1-2	-	TRBV30	CAWSRGGRIYGYTF	TGTGCCTGGAGTAGGGGGGGACGGATCTATGGCTACACCTTC
-	TRBJ1-4	-	TRBV27	CASSPRTGTGTNEKLFF	TGTGCCAGCAGTCCTCGTACAGGGACGGGGACTAATGAAAAACTGTTTTTT
TRBD1	TRBJ1-1	-	TRBV6-5	CASGFQTGQAFF	TGTGCCAGCGGATTCCAGACAGGGCAAGCTTTCTTT
-	TRBJ2-2	-	TRBV7-9	CASSLGTGFTGELFF	TGTGCCAGCAGCTTGGGAACGGGATTCACCGGGGAGCTGTTTTTT
-	TRBJ1-5	-	TRBV27	CASSLGRNQPQHF	TGTGCCAGCAGTCTGGGGCGCAATCAGCCCCAGCATTTT
TRBD1	TRBJ2-3	-	TRBV6-2/TRBV6-3	CASSLQGQGTTDTQYF	TGTGCCAGCAGCCTACAGGGACAGGGGACCACAGATACGCAGTATTTT
TRBD1	TRBJ1-1	few	TRBV28	CAGGTGFGTEAFF	TGTGCCGGGGGGACAGGCTTTGGCACTGAAGCTTTCTTT
-	TRBJ1-5	-	TRBV28	CASSFYPSWYSNQPQHF	TGTGCCAGCAGTTTTTACCCCAGTTGGTATAGCAATCAGCCCCAGCATTTT
-	TRBJ1-5	-	TRBV7-8	CASSSSNRDTSSNQPQHF	TGTGCCAGCAGCTCCAGCAACCGGGACACCTCGAGTAATCAGCCCCAGCATTTT
-	TRBJ2-6	-	TRBV9	CASSGGGGSANVLTF	TGTGCCAGCAGCGGCGGCGGCGGTTCGGCCAACGTCCTGACTTTC
-	TRBJ1-2	-	TRBV2	CASDQGSDYGYTF	TGTGCCAGCGATCAAGGTAGCGACTATGGCTACACCTTC